This T cell receptor (beta chain) was captured by sequencing in a study of blood T cells in healthy people across ages. PCR was performed a second time for about 6 to 11 cycles using a sample-barcoded 5' primer and a J-beta primer mix. TCRdb called the 5' RACE reads again in MiXCR, with one record for every CDR3 protein. The sample lists approximately 1.5 million distinct CDR3 sequences, around 35% occurring once. Germline-derived CDR1 and CDR2 are SGHTA and FQGNSA. This CDR3 is built from 17 residues. V lost 2 bases and J 2 bases, leaving 18 bases between the germline ends. At least 5.5 micrograms of total RNA were extracted per sample.

Sequenced sample: blood. This receptor was obtained from a woman aged 25 to 45 in good health. The V call is TRBV7-2, the J call TRBJ1-2; D is unresolved. The CDR3 loop reads CASSLLSPAQFNYGYTF. The CDR3 DNA reads TGTGCCAGCAGCTTATTATCCCCTGCCCAATTCAACTATGGCTACACCTTC.